The rows below give T cell receptor beta chains drawn from one sample of a study of cytomegalovirus exposure and HLA in healthy donors. Sequencing was performed with immunoSEQ multiplex PCR; in TCRdb, only in-frame clones are kept and a portion is missing. The sample gives under 85,000 clones, 65% to 85% of which show up once; approximately 20% is in the top ten. Input material: PBMCs. Receptors were obtained from a woman aged 40 to 50 in good health and CMV-seropositive. Each CDR3 is given with its conserved first and last residue. The order of the fields is V gene, J gene, clone size, D gene, CDR3 protein, CDR3 DNA. The D gene is left open where the match is weak. Where a row states a size, it is once, few, many or the class of an expanded clone; other rows omit it.

>TRBV9|TRBJ2-5|NA|TRBD2
CASSVGVAGNQETQYF
TGTGCCAGCAGCGTAGGAGTAGCGGGGAACCAAGAGACCCAGTACTTC
>TRBV5-6|TRBJ1-5|NA|NA
CASSPGFNQPQHF
TGTGCCAGCAGCCCGGGGTTCAATCAGCCCCAGCATTTT
>TRBV2|TRBJ1-2|NA|TRBD1
CASSPGQGHYGYTF
TGTGCCAGCAGTCCAGGACAGGGGCACTATGGCTACACCTTC
>TRBV29-1|TRBJ2-2|NA|TRBD2
CSVLSGRVDTGELFF
TGCAGCGTCCTTAGCGGGAGGGTGGACACCGGGGAGCTGTTTTTT
>TRBV10-3|TRBJ2-1|NA|TRBD1
CAIRGQGSYNEQFF
TGTGCCATCAGAGGACAGGGCTCCTACAATGAGCAGTTCTTC
>TRBV2|TRBJ1-1|NA|TRBD1
CASKGDRRNTEAFF
TGTGCCAGCAAAGGGGACAGGCGCAACACTGAAGCTTTCTTT
>TRBV30|TRBJ1-4|few|TRBD1
CAWSTGTGANEKLFF
TGTGCCTGGAGTACTGGGACAGGGGCTAATGAAAAACTGTTTTTT
>TRBV10-3|TRBJ2-7|NA|TRBD2
CAIRGGTGETYEQYF
TGTGCCATCCGGGGGGGGACGGGGGAAACCTACGAGCAGTACTTC
>TRBV6-1|TRBJ2-7|few|NA
CASSEAWQDYEQYF
TGTGCCAGCAGTGAGGCTTGGCAGGACTACGAGCAGTACTTC
>TRBV6-1|TRBJ2-7|NA|NA
CASSEQSYEQYF
TGTGCCAGCAGTGAACAATCCTACGAGCAGTACTTC
>TRBV6-1|TRBJ1-4|NA|TRBD1
CASSVILQGAKGELEKLFF
TGTGCCAGCAGTGTTATTCTACAGGGGGCGAAGGGTGAATTGGAAAAACTGTTTTTT
>TRBV5-1|TRBJ2-1|NA|NA
CASSDRNVAEIYNEQFF
TGCGCCAGCAGCGACCGGAACGTAGCGGAAATCTACAATGAGCAGTTCTTC
>TRBV10-3|TRBJ1-1|NA|NA
CAISAQGRVEAEAFF
TGTGCCATCAGCGCACAGGGACGGGTAGAGGCTGAAGCTTTCTTT
>TRBV19|TRBJ2-1|NA|TRBD2
CASSRTSGRTLRDEQFF
TGTGCCAGTAGTCGGACTAGCGGGAGGACCCTACGCGATGAGCAGTTCTTC
>TRBV27|TRBJ2-7|NA|TRBD2
CASSQASGGPYEQYF
TGTGCCAGCAGTCAGGCTAGCGGGGGCCCCTACGAGCAGTACTTC
>TRBV6-5|TRBJ1-2|NA|TRBD1
CASRGQGGGYGYTF
TGTGCCAGCAGGGGACAGGGGGGAGGTTATGGCTACACCTTC
>TRBV2|TRBJ2-7|NA|TRBD2
CASSGVGGTYEQYF
TGTGCCAGCAGTGGGGTGGGAGGGACCTACGAGCAGTACTTC
>TRBV18|TRBJ2-6|NA|NA
CASSPALASLGNVLTF
TGTGCCAGCTCACCAGCGTTAGCCAGCCTGGGCAACGTCCTGACTTTC
>TRBV6-1|TRBJ1-1|once|NA
CASSESRQGEAFF
TGTGCCAGCAGTGAGTCTCGGCAGGGCGAAGCTTTCTTT
>TRBV29-1|TRBJ2-5|NA|NA
CSAEGRGETQYF
TGCAGCGCCGAAGGGAGAGGGGAGACCCAGTACTTC
>TRBV6-1|TRBJ1-5|few|NA
CASSGQISNQPQHF
TGTGCCAGCAGTGGACAGATTAGCAATCAGCCCCAGCATTTT
>TRBV6-1|TRBJ2-1|NA|NA
CASSLYNEQFF
TGTGCCAGCAGTCTATATAATGAGCAGTTCTTC
>TRBV6-1|TRBJ1-5|few|NA
CASSESGSNQPQHF
TGTGCCAGCAGTGAATCGGGGAGCAATCAGCCCCAGCATTTT
>TRBV2|TRBJ2-7|few|NA
CASSAGSRAYEQYF
TGTGCCAGCAGCGCCGGATCCAGGGCCTACGAGCAGTACTTC
>TRBV6-1|TRBJ1-5|NA|NA
CASRAPRNSNQPQHF
TGTGCCAGCAGGGCTCCCCGAAATAGCAATCAGCCCCAGCATTTT
>TRBV30|TRBJ1-3|few|NA
CAWSKSSGNTIYF
TGTGCCTGGAGTAAGAGCTCTGGAAACACCATATATTTT
>TRBV6-5|TRBJ2-7|NA|NA
CASSYWDSPYEQYF
TGTGCCAGCAGTTACTGGGACTCTCCCTACGAGCAGTACTTC
>TRBV29-1|TRBJ1-2|few|TRBD1
CSIMTGGDYGYTF
TGCAGCATTATGACAGGGGGCGACTATGGCTACACCTTC
>TRBV5-6|TRBJ1-2|few|TRBD1
CASSLGQGGYTF
TGTGCCAGCAGCCTGGGACAGGGTGGCTACACCTTC
>TRBV19|TRBJ2-5|few|NA
CASSGGIQETQYF
TGTGCCAGTAGTGGCGGAATCCAAGAGACCCAGTACTTC
>TRBV28|TRBJ1-5|NA|NA
CASSLFQDSNQPQHF
TGTGCCAGCAGTTTATTCCAGGATAGCAATCAGCCCCAGCATTTT
>TRBV5-1|TRBJ1-5|NA|NA
CASSLGEGGNQPQHF
TGCGCCAGCAGCTTGGGAGAGGGGGGGAATCAGCCCCAGCATTTT
>TRBV27|TRBJ1-1|NA|TRBD1
CASSFAGVQGANTEAFF
TGTGCCAGCAGTTTCGCGGGGGTTCAGGGGGCAAACACTGAAGCTTTCTTT
>TRBV6-1|TRBJ2-7|NA|NA
CASSENYSYEQYF
TGTGCCAGCAGTGAAAATTACTCCTACGAGCAGTACTTC
>TRBV6-1|TRBJ2-5|NA|NA
CASSEAVSGSWETQYF
TGTGCCAGCAGTGAAGCGGTGTCGGGGTCGTGGGAGACCCAGTACTTC
>TRBV13|TRBJ1-2|few|TRBD1
CASSDGTGDYGYTF
TGTGCCAGCAGCGATGGGACAGGGGACTATGGCTACACCTTC
>TRBV11-3|TRBJ2-1|once|NA
CASSAVWGDSPLDEQFF
TGTGCCAGCAGCGCCGTGTGGGGCGACTCCCCTCTCGATGAGCAGTTCTTC
>TRBV5-1|TRBJ2-1|NA|NA
CASSEVGEANNEQFF
TGCGCCAGCAGCGAGGTGGGGGAGGCAAACAATGAGCAGTTCTTC
>TRBV19|TRBJ2-1|NA|TRBD2
CASRPTSGGASSSYNEQFF
TGTGCCAGTAGGCCGACTAGCGGGGGGGCGAGCAGCTCCTACAATGAGCAGTTCTTC